The entry below gives a single T cell receptor (beta chain) sequence along with its context. Its antigen specificity is not known. Per-nucleotide qualities are absent, and no much larger clonotype sits a single base away. The immunoSEQ Assay, a bias-controlled multiplex PCR, was used to amplify TCRbeta CDR3 regions from genomic DNA. On the authors' methods: Within the assay, amplification of reference gene primers was used to estimate how many nucleated cells each sample contained. Sequence reads were collapsed and filtered to measure the absolute abundance of every unique TCRbeta CDR3 rearrangement. For each sample, productive Simpson clonality was calculated as the square root of Simpson's diversity index over productive rearrangements. TCRdb obtained this table from immuneACCESS and retained in-frame rearrangements with V and J assigned. These tables miss some clones; where compared with another copy, unresolved V genes account for less than half of the shortfall, and the remainder is unexplained. That table supplies the V and J calls and clone size; D and trimming were determined from the DNA. For this sample there are about 25,000 clones; approximately 83% appear just once. More than 20% of the sample is taken by the ten largest.

This specimen belongs to a study of blood T cell repertoires in COVID-19 (dated by TCRdb to 2019 to 2021). A note on the overall study: The collaborator samples originated in the United States, Italy and Spain and spanned the acute and convalescent phases of COVID-19. The material from the prospective study consisted of cDNA or gDNA derived from T cells, B-cell-depleted T cells, or PBMCs. The dataset comprised deeply sampled blood TCRbeta repertoires from subjects exposed to, actively infected with, or recovered from COVID-19. The repertoires were released in a freely available public database intended as a resource for research on the immune response to SARS-CoV-2. Samples were obtained from the ongoing ImmuneRACE study (first 160 participants) and from some 1,200 subjects provided by 6 global collaborators. Sample metadata almost always included a de-identified subject ID, COVID-19 status, age in years and sex. Where available, HLA class I and class II types were obtained from metadata supplied by the sample provider rather than from assay-based typing. Points the paper makes about the study in general: Clinical and demographic metadata were provided uncurated, with the amount varying by source and participant.

Each collaborating institution followed its own protocols to collect whole blood in K2EDTA tubes. For TCRbeta analysis, collaborator samples were shipped as frozen whole blood, as isolated PBMCs, or as DNA extracted from either sample type. The sequence came from a human donor in a cohort sampled during active COVID-19. Material: peripheral blood.

The DNA is as follows: TGTGCAAGTCGCTCCGCCCGGGACAGGGGGCGGGACACTGAAGCTTTCTTT. Protein translation: CASRSARDRGRDTEAFF. Rearrangement joined TRBV12-2 to TRBJ1-1; the listed D gene, TRBD1, was not tested against the DNA. TRBV12-2 is shown as a pseudogene. From the cysteine up to the phenylalanine, the CDR3 has a length of 17 residues. Kept here is only the CDR3 DNA, which spans 51 bases and is read in frame from base 1.